This record covers a single T cell receptor (beta chain). This record comes from a study of control samples from healthy donors and cancer patients. From germline, CDR1 is GTSNPN and CDR2 SVGIG (reference sequence). V lost 5 bases and J lost 10; bases outside the gene matches: 5. The CDR3 has 12 amino acids. Generated by immunoSEQ multiplex PCR, the TCRdb table keeps only in-frame clones and is missing some. The sample lists about 190,000 clones, 85% to 95% occurring once. This clonotype was sampled from a man aged 18 to 29 in good health. Sequencing input: blood. The chain combines TRBV30 with TRBJ1-6, with 7 bases that match TRBD1. The CDR3 here is CAWREGGSPLHF. Here the CDR3 DNA reads TGTGCCTGGCGCGAAGGGGGCTCACCCCTCCACTTT.